The T cell receptor beta chain described here comes from a study of cytomegalovirus exposure and HLA in healthy donors. Notes on the study in general: CMV antigen specificity was confirmed in vitro for a few CMV-associated chains.

The CDR3 consists of 15 residues. Trimming took 1 base from V and 1 from J; bases not matched to a gene: 0. Germline CDR1 and CDR2: SGHDT and YYEEEE. Only one count was recorded for this clone. Antigen specificity is unknown. Primers for the PCR totalled 60 Vbeta and 13 Jbeta. Profiling relied on immunoSEQ multiplex PCR, and the TCRdb table lists in-frame clones only, not all of them. This sample has around 160,000 clones, with over 70% found just once. The specimen sequenced was PBMCs. The receptor's source is a woman younger than 30 in good health and CMV-seronegative. The chain uses TRBV5-6 and TRBJ2-2; 8 positions agree with TRBD2. The CDR3 bases are TGTGCCAGCAGCTTGCGGGGGGGGAACACCGGGGAGCTGTTTTTT. It translates to CASSLRGGNTGELFF. Supplemented by reference TRBV5-6 and TRBJ2-2, the full variable domain reads DAGVTQSPTHLIKTRGQQVTLRCSPKSGHDTVSWYQQALGQGPQFIFQYYEEEERQRGNFPDRFSGHQFPNYSSELNVNALLLGDSALYLCASSLRGGNTGELFFGEGSRLTVL.